This T cell receptor beta chain stems from a study of OX40 agonist ivuxolimab in advanced cancers. Study-level information: In this trial design, patients received ivuxolimab intravenously at 0.01 to 10 mg/kg every 2 weeks. A male proportion of 82.7% was recorded, with mean age around 60 years and range about 23 to 90.

Measured with immunoSEQ multiplex PCR; TCRdb has only the in-frame clones, and not every one. The sample lists about 65,000 clones; over 75% were seen once. About this clone: Its antigen is unknown.

Study-level points and caveats: The antigens recognized by the expanded peripheral T cells, that is their antigen specificity, were not determined.

The CDR3 has 15 residues. V lost 0 bases and J 1 base, leaving 7 bases between the germline ends. Germline loops: CDR1 SGDLS, CDR2 YYNGEE. The chain has TRBV9 and TRBJ2-2; D uncertain. This TCR was recovered from an adult with an advanced solid tumor such as melanoma, head and neck, liver or kidney cancer. The sample in question was CD4+ or CD8+ T cells sorted from blood, obtained in a trial of the OX40 agonist ivuxolimab. The CDR3 coding sequence is TGTGCCAGCAGCGTAGATCCGCGGAACACCGGGGAGCTGTTTTTT. Translation: CASSVDPRNTGELFF.